These T cell receptor beta chains were read from a single sample in a study of radiotherapy plus CTLA-4 blockade in lung cancer. Assay: immunoSEQ multiplex PCR; the TCRdb copy retains only in-frame clones and omits some. In the table there are roughly 50,000 clones, approximately 84% of which are singletons. This specimen was peripheral blood, taken from a patient treated with radiotherapy plus ipilimumab. These receptors originate from a human donor with non-small cell lung cancer whose response to radiotherapy plus ipilimumab could not be evaluated. Each CDR3 is given with its conserved first and last residue. The D gene is left open where the match is weak. Some rows mark clone size as missing; the rest say once, few, many or name a class of expanded clone.

CDR3 protein	CDR3 DNA	V gene	J gene	clone size	D gene
CASRDSDLTGELFF	TGTGCCAGCAGAGACAGTGACCTTACCGGGGAGCTGTTTTTT	TRBV27	TRBJ2-2	.	.
CASSRQYNEQFF	TGTGCCAGCAGTCGACAGTACAATGAGCAGTTCTTC	TRBV6-6	TRBJ2-1	.	.
CASSSPGGFQETQYF	TGTGCCAGCTCATCTCCAGGGGGCTTCCAAGAGACCCAGTACTTC	TRBV18	TRBJ2-5	.	TRBD1
CASSLDSGSSNEQFF	TGTGCCAGCAGTCTAGATAGCGGGTCGAGCAATGAGCAGTTCTTC	TRBV6-5	TRBJ2-1	.	TRBD2
CASSGRANTGELFF	TGTGCCAGCTCCGGGAGGGCCAACACCGGGGAGCTGTTTTTT	TRBV2	TRBJ2-2	.	TRBD2
CASSAVALYF	TGTGCCAGCAGTGCAGTGGCCTTATACTTC	TRBV2	TRBJ2-5	.	.
CASSYRGLQNEQFF	TGTGCCAGCAGTTACAGGGGCCTACAGAATGAGCAGTTCTTC	TRBV28	TRBJ2-1	.	TRBD1
CASSFSGRGTEAFF	TGTGCCAGCAGCTTCTCGGGCAGGGGCACTGAAGCTTTCTTT	TRBV13	TRBJ1-1	.	.
CASSYRGYGYTF	TGTGCCAGCAGTTACAGGGGCTATGGCTACACCTTC	TRBV6-5	TRBJ1-2	.	.
CASSPTSGTHSYEQYF	TGTGCCAGCAGCCCAACTAGCGGGACGCACTCCTACGAGCAGTACTTC	TRBV9	TRBJ2-7	.	TRBD2
CASSRGVTTNEKLFF	TGTGCCAGCAGTCGCGGAGTTACAACTAATGAAAAACTGTTTTTT	TRBV6-6	TRBJ1-4	.	.
CSVEDKAGTSYNEQFF	TGCAGCGTTGAAGACAAGGCGGGAACCTCCTACAATGAGCAGTTCTTC	TRBV29-1	TRBJ2-1	.	.
CASSLAGLAASEQFF	TGTGCCAGCAGTTTGGCGGGACTAGCTGCAAGTGAGCAGTTCTTC	TRBV27	TRBJ2-1	.	TRBD2
CASSPTGQGSVEQYF	TGTGCCAGCTCGCCCACGGGACAGGGGAGCGTCGAGCAGTACTTC	TRBV18	TRBJ2-7	.	TRBD1
CASSSGQFSNQPQHF	TGTGCCAGCAGTTCCGGACAGTTTAGCAATCAGCCCCAGCATTTT	TRBV28	TRBJ1-5	.	.
CASSQARTGDRNEQFF	TGTGCCAGCAGCCAAGCTCGGACAGGGGATAGGAATGAGCAGTTCTTC	TRBV14	TRBJ2-1	.	TRBD1
CASGTEGGTDTQYF	TGTGCCAGCGGAACAGAGGGGGGGACAGATACGCAGTATTTT	TRBV7-9	TRBJ2-3	.	.
CASRPRANYGYTF	TGTGCCAGCAGGCCACGCGCTAACTATGGCTACACCTTC	TRBV27	TRBJ1-2	.	.
CASSLNSGRALREQFF	TGTGCCAGCAGCCTGAATAGCGGGAGGGCCTTACGGGAGCAGTTCTTC	TRBV5-6	TRBJ2-1	.	TRBD2
CASSGTGASYGYTF	TGTGCCAGCAGCGGAACAGGGGCTTCCTATGGCTACACCTTC	TRBV5-4	TRBJ1-2	.	TRBD1
CASSFMGLTGNTIYF	TGTGCCAGCAGTTTTATGGGGCTGACAGGAAACACCATATATTTT	TRBV28	TRBJ1-3	.	.
CASSKGGPWGVGYEQYF	TGTGCCAGCAGCAAAGGAGGCCCTTGGGGAGTAGGGTACGAGCAGTACTTC	TRBV21-1	TRBJ2-7	.	.
CASSLGGPGEKLFF	TGTGCCAGCAGTCTCGGAGGCCCCGGTGAAAAACTGTTTTTT	TRBV2	TRBJ1-4	.	.
CASSQVSGGPEQYF	TGCGCCAGCAGCCAAGTGTCGGGAGGGCCCGAGCAGTACTTC	TRBV4-3	TRBJ2-7	few	TRBD2